Sequencing of this T cell receptor (beta chain) was carried out in a study of cytomegalovirus exposure and HLA in healthy donors. Study outcomes and limitations: Being indistinguishable, some V segments were excluded, TRBV6-2 and TRBV6-3 among them. It was only CMV serostatus that was available as immune exposure information.

The PCR used 60 Vbeta and 13 Jbeta primers. TCRdb keeps only in-frame clones here, not all; method: immunoSEQ multiplex PCR. The table for this sample gives over 90,000 clones. The V end was cut by 0 bases, the J end by 0 bases, with 3 bases between. Germline assignment: CDR1 SGDLS and CDR2 YYNGEE. The CDR3 spans 13 residues. Comment on this clone: Its antigen is currently unknown.

Sequenced sample: PBMCs. The source of this sequence is a man aged 40-50 years in good health and CMV-seronegative. This rearrangement joins TRBV9 to TRBJ1-1; D not resolved. The CDR3 spells CASSVAMNTEAFF. As DNA, the CDR3 is TGTGCCAGCAGCGTAGCTATGAACACTGAAGCTTTCTTT.